The 29 T cell receptor beta chains listed next were all sequenced from one sample in a study of T cells after yellow fever vaccination. TCRdb independently ran MiXCR on the 5' RACE reads; one entry per CDR3 protein. The sample gives tens of thousands of distinct CDR3 sequences, roughly 13% of which show up once; roughly 25% is in the top ten. The material sequenced was CD8+ T cells not binding an NS4B(214-222) dextramer, sorted from PBMCs, taken about 21 days after the first yellow fever vaccination. The receptors were sampled from a man aged 18 to 29 who received the YFV17D yellow fever vaccine.

This clonotype was counted between two and nine times. V is TRBV12-3 or TRBV12-4 and J is TRBJ2-3; 8 positions match TRBD2. The CDR3 covers 15 residues. V gave up 2 bases and J gave up 5 bases; unmatched junction bases: 6. The CDR3 sequence: CASSLPGRGEDTQYF. DNA of the CDR3: TGTGCCAGCAGTTTACCCGGGCGGGGGGAAGATACGCAGTATTTT.

This CDR3 is CASSFTGGEETQYF. The CDR3 nucleotides read TGTGCCAGCAGCTTCACCGGGGGGGAGGAGACCCAGTACTTC. This sequence joins TRBV7-2 and TRBJ2-5, with 8 nucleotides matching TRBD2. The germline gives CDR1 SGHTA, CDR2 FQGNSA. Unmatched junction bases numbered 5, after V lost 3 bases and J lost 5 bases. The CDR3 is 14 residues long.

This clonotype came up a few times. The rearrangement links TRBV12-3 or TRBV12-4 to TRBJ2-3; 13 nucleotides match TRBD2. With 6 bases clipped from V and 2 bases from J, the junction kept 8 bases outside the gene matches. The CDR3 runs to 17 residues. The CDR3 bases are TGTGCCAGCAGCGGGACTAGCGGGGCTCACTTCACAGATACGCAGTATTTT. This translates into CASSGTSGAHFTDTQYF.

The chain recombines TRBV3-1 with TRBJ2-1, with 11 bases matching TRBD2. Germline V lookup: CDR1 LGHDT, CDR2 YNNKEL (reference sequence). V lost 5 bases and J lost 7; bases outside the gene matches: 13. This CDR3 has 17 amino acids. The CDR3 is CASSTILAGGPGNEQFF. The DNA for the CDR3 is TGTGCCAGCAGCACGATCTTAGCGGGGGGGCCGGGGAATGAGCAGTTCTTC.

This clonotype was seen a few times. The J gene is TRBJ2-5, the V gene TRBV7-2, with no clear D. V shed 3 bases and J shed 3 bases, with 17 bases lying between them. The germline V gene has CDR1 SGHTA and CDR2 FQGNSA. CDR3 size: 16 residues. The DNA of the CDR3 is TGTGCCAGCAGCTTGCTGTGGAGTTACGAAAAAGAGACCCAGTACTTC. Translated, it gives CASSLLWSYEKETQYF.

The gene calls are TRBV7-6 and TRBJ1-1; D uncertain. The CDR3 runs to 14 residues. The germline V and J ends were trimmed by 0 bases and 6 bases, with 11 bases remaining between them. Germline assignment: CDR1 SGHVS and CDR2 FNYEAQ. CDR3 sequence: CASSLARVGAEAFF. The CDR3, as DNA: TGTGCCAGCAGCTTAGCTCGGGTTGGCGCTGAAGCTTTCTTT.

CDR3: CASSFSNRETQYF. The CDR3, as DNA: TGTGCCAGCAGTTTCTCAAACCGAGAGACCCAGTACTTC. V usage is TRBV12-3 or TRBV12-4 and J usage is TRBJ2-5; unclear D gene. Trimming removed 3 bases at V and 4 bases at J, with 9 bases between. This CDR3 spans 13 amino acids.

This clonotype was seen many times. The J gene is TRBJ2-7, the V gene TRBV20-1, with 9 bases fitting TRBD2. This CDR3 contains 14 residues. The J segment lost 5 bases and the V segment lost 6 bases, leaving 11 bases of the junction unmatched. The germline CDR1 and CDR2 sequences are DFQATT and SNEGSKA (reference sequence). The CDR3 DNA follows: TGCAGTGCCAAAGCGGGGGGAGGGGCCCACGAGCAGTACGTC. Its translation: CSAKAGGGAHEQYV.

This clonotype has just a few counts. The chain carries TRBV5-5 and TRBJ2-1, with TRBD2 matching over 7 bases. The CDR3 covers 12 residues. The J segment lost 9 bases and the V segment lost 1 base, leaving 1 base of the junction unmatched. The germline gives CDR1 SGHKS, CDR2 YYEKEE (reference sequence). The CDR3 region is CASSLSGAEQFF. For the CDR3, the DNA is TGTGCCAGCAGCTTGAGCGGGGCTGAGCAGTTCTTC.

V is TRBV11-3 and J is TRBJ2-1; maybe TRBD2 (6 bases). CDR1 and CDR2 from the germline V gene are SGHNT and YENEEA. The CDR3 extends over 14 amino acids. V lost 5 bases to trimming and J lost 6 bases, with 14 bases between them. The CDR3 DNA sequence: TGTGCCAGCAGCCCCCCGGGACTCCTCAATGAGCAGTTCTTC. Its translation is CASSPPGLLNEQFF. Complete variable domain (other parts from reference TRBV11-3 and TRBJ2-1): EAGVVQSPRYKIIEKKQPVAFWCNPISGHNTLYWYLQNLGQGPELLIRYENEEAVDDSQLPKDRFSAERLKGVDSTLKIQPAELGDSAVYLCASSPPGLLNEQFFGPGTRLTVL.

This clonotype was seen only a few times. The chain employs TRBV7-9 and TRBJ1-2; D is perhaps TRBD1 (6 bases). V lost 4 bases and J 4 bases, leaving 19 bases between the germline ends. This CDR3 contains 16 residues. The germline V gene has CDR1 SEHNR and CDR2 FQNEAQ (reference sequence). For the CDR3, the DNA is TGTGCCAGCAGCTCGATCACAGGGAGGACGGGCTATGGCTACACCTTC. Translation: CASSSITGRTGYGYTF.

This clonotype has at least ten counts. The chain has TRBV18 and TRBJ2-7, with 8 bases identical to TRBD1. CDR3 length equals 13 residues. Germline V gene sequence: CDR1 KGHSH, CDR2 LQKENI. The V segment lost 5 bases and the J segment 2 bases; nucleotides outside the gene matches: 2. CDR3 bases: TGTGCCAGCTCATCGGACAGGGCCTACGAGCAGTACTTC. It yields the protein CASSSDRAYEQYF.

Only a few counts were recorded for this clonotype. The V call is TRBV29-1, the J call TRBJ2-2; D not resolved. Germline values: CDR1 SQVTM, CDR2 ANQGSEA. The V end was cut by 1 base, the J end by 5 bases, with 8 bases between. CDR3 length: 13 amino acids. The CDR3 loop reads CSVEVAGTGELFF. As DNA, the CDR3 is TGCAGCGTTGAAGTCGCCGGTACCGGGGAGCTGTTTTTT.

This chain uses TRBV20-1 with TRBJ1-3; D is uncertain. CDR1 DFQATT and CDR2 SNEGSKA come from the germline V gene (reference sequence). V was pared by 6 bases and J by 4 bases, with 19 bases between. The CDR3 has 15 amino acids. The CDR3: CSALPPGSRGNTIYF. CDR3 sequence (DNA): TGCAGTGCCCTTCCTCCAGGCTCGCGAGGAAACACCATATATTTT.

This clonotype was seen more than once but under ten times. This CDR3 is CASSLGRSSYEQYF. The DNA of the CDR3 is TGTGCCAGCAGCTTAGGACGAAGCTCCTACGAGCAGTACTTC. The chain employs TRBV13 and TRBJ2-7; D is unclear. The length of the CDR3 is 14 residues. The V end lost 0 bases, the J end lost 0 bases, and 6 bases lay between the germline ends. Germline V CDR1 and CDR2: PRHDT, FYEKMQ (reference sequence).

The chain uses TRBV27 and TRBJ2-1; D is uncertain. Germline CDR1 reads MNHEY; CDR2 reads SMNVEV (reference sequence). Trimming left V 7 bases short and J 7 bases short, with 14 bases between. CDR3 length equals 13 residues. The CDR3 bases are TGTGCCAGCACAGGAAGTCAAGGTAATGAGCAGTTCTTC. Protein product: CASTGSQGNEQFF.

The gene calls are TRBV4-1 and TRBJ2-1, with D possibly being TRBD2 (6 bases). Germline CDR1 reads MGHRA; CDR2 reads YSYEKL. With 4 bases removed from V and 9 bases from J, the gap between germline ends came to 10 bases. The CDR3 spans 12 residues. The CDR3 nucleotides are TGCGCCAGCAGCCCTCGGGGGAGTGAGCAGTTCTTC. Amino acids: CASSPRGSEQFF.

This clonotype was detected only a few times. This chain connects TRBV7-8 to TRBJ2-7; TRBD1 aligns across 8 bases. The ends lost 4 bases at V and 5 bases at J; junction bases unmatched: 4. This CDR3 region has 13 residues. Germline loops: CDR1 SGHVS, CDR2 FQNEAQ. DNA for the CDR3: TGTGCCAGCAGCTCTCAGGGGGCGGACGAGCAGTACGTC. Translating it yields CASSSQGADEQYV.

This clonotype occurred a few times. The gene calls are TRBV4-1 and TRBJ1-5, with a weak D call TRBD1 (5 bases). The germline V gene encodes CDR1 MGHRA and CDR2 YSYEKL. Trimming pared 1 base from V and 0 bases from J, leaving 10 bases between. This CDR3 contains 16 residues. CDR3 in amino acids: CASSQGPGDSNQPQHF. The CDR3 DNA reads as TGCGCCAGCAGCCAAGGGCCGGGGGATAGCAATCAGCCCCAGCATTTT.

This clonotype was seen once. The chain uses TRBV3-1 and TRBJ2-7, with TRBD1 as a possible D gene (5 bases). Germline CDR1 is LGHDT and CDR2 is YNNKEL (reference sequence). V dropped 7 bases and J dropped 7 bases, with 11 bases sitting between them. The CDR3 sequence is 11 residues long. The chain's CDR3 is CASKGAWEQYF. For the CDR3, the DNA is TGTGCCAGCAAAGGGGCTTGGGAGCAGTACTTC.

The rearrangement links TRBV10-3 to TRBJ2-2, with D hard to call. Trimming left V 3 bases short and J 6 bases short, with 20 bases between. Germline loops: CDR1 ENHRY, CDR2 SYGVKD. The CDR3 length is 17 residues. The CDR3 DNA reads TGTGCCATCAGTGACCCCATCGGAGAAGGCTGGTCCGGGGAGCTGTTTTTT. Protein: CAISDPIGEGWSGELFF.

This clonotype was seen a few times. The chain combines TRBV15 with TRBJ1-3, with D hard to call. Trimming shortened V by 1 base and J by 4 bases, and 11 bases separated the two germline ends. The CDR3 has 15 amino acids. Looked up from germline, CDR1 is LNHNV and CDR2 is YYDKDF (reference sequence). CDR3 residues: CATSRVFGEGNTIYF. In DNA form, the CDR3 reads TGTGCCACCAGCAGAGTTTTCGGGGAAGGAAACACCATATATTTT.

The table lists this clonotype with many counts. J is TRBJ2-2 and V is TRBV12-3 or TRBV12-4, with TRBD1 as a possible D gene (6 bases). With 2 bases removed from V and 3 bases from J, the gap between germline ends came to 7 bases. This CDR3 has 14 residues. The DNA of the CDR3 is TGTGCCAGCAGTTTACAGGGGTACACCGGGGAGCTGTTTTTT. It is translated as CASSLQGYTGELFF.

This clonotype was seen a few times. The CDR3 region has the DNA TGTGCCAGCAGTCCCGCGGGGGGTCCGGTAAATGAGCAGTTCTTC. Translated, it gives CASSPAGGPVNEQFF. This rearrangement joins TRBV12-3 or TRBV12-4 to TRBJ2-1; 8 bases are a match to TRBD2. This CDR3 has 15 amino acids. V shed 5 bases and J 7 bases; nucleotides not matched to a gene: 10.

This clonotype was observed a handful of times. The rearrangement joins TRBV7-6 to TRBJ2-1; TRBD1 might be the D (5 bases). Trimming shortened V by 5 bases and J by 0 bases, and 14 bases separated the two germline ends. The CDR3 spans 16 residues. From germline, CDR1 is SGHVS and CDR2 FNYEAQ. CDR3 nucleotides: TGTGCCAGCAGCGCGACAGTCCGGAGCTCCTACAATGAGCAGTTCTTC. It translates to CASSATVRSSYNEQFF.

In its sample, this clonotype was seen a few times. V and J are TRBV5-4 and TRBJ2-1, with TRBD2 matching over 11 bases. The CDR3 has 16 amino acids. V lost 4 bases, J lost 0 bases, and 3 bases stayed unmatched. From germline, CDR1 is SGHNT and CDR2 YYREEE (reference sequence). CDR3 sequence (DNA): TGTGCCAGCAGCATTCTAGCGGGGGGCTCCTACAATGAGCAGTTCTTC. Encoded protein: CASSILAGGSYNEQFF.

The CDR3 sequence: CASSWVYNEQFF. In nucleotides, the CDR3 is TGTGCCAGCAGTTGGGTCTACAATGAGCAGTTCTTC. This chain joins TRBV13 and TRBJ2-1; D remains unclear. The ends were cut back, 6 bases at V and 3 bases at J, with 6 bases in the middle. The CDR3 contains 12 residues. Germline V gives CDR1 PRHDT, CDR2 FYEKMQ (reference sequence).

This clonotype was detected a few times. The rearrangement links TRBV5-1 to TRBJ2-1; unclear D gene. CDR1 SGHRS and CDR2 YFSETQ come from the germline V gene. CDR3 length equals 16 residues. V lost 7 bases and J 1 base, leaving 18 bases between the germline ends. The CDR3 nucleotides read TGCGCCAGCCATCAAGGATGGACCGCGTCCTACAATGAGCAGTTCTTC. This translates into CASHQGWTASYNEQFF.

The V call is TRBV14, the J call TRBJ2-1; the match to TRBD1 covers 8 bases. J lost 8 bases, V lost 2 bases, and 5 bases had no gene match. The germline CDR1 and CDR2 sequences are SGHDN and FVKESK. The CDR3 runs 14 residues. The CDR3 sequence: CASSQRTGFDEQFF. DNA of the CDR3: TGTGCCAGCAGCCAACGGACAGGGTTCGATGAGCAGTTCTTC.